These 23 T cell receptor beta chains share one sample of origin, sequenced in a study of sequential checkpoint blockade in melanoma. Treatment indicated: randomized to nivolumab then ipilimumab (arm A) or the reverse (arm B). Assay: immunoSEQ multiplex PCR; the TCRdb copy retains only in-frame clones and omits some. The profile shows 4,000 to 6,000 clones, about 78% of them singletons. The specimen was CD8+ T cells sorted from blood (inferred from file names), collected from a patient given nivolumab and ipilimumab in sequence. These receptors came from a human donor with melanoma.

The chain joins TRBV19 to TRBJ1-1, with 9 bases aligning to TRBD1. Germline V gives CDR1 LNHDA, CDR2 SQIVND (reference sequence). V shed 7 bases, J shed 3 bases, and the junction held 3 bases outside the gene matches. The CDR3 spans 13 residues. The CDR3 protein is CASTTGGYTEAFF. Written as DNA, the CDR3 is TGTGCCAGTACGACAGGGGGTTACACTGAAGCTTTCTTT. The entire variable domain, with the rest obtained from reference TRBV19 and TRBJ1-1, is as follows: DGGITQSPKYLFRKEGQNVTLSCEQNLNHDAMYWYRQDPGQGLRLIYYSQIVNDFQKGDIAEGYSVSREKKESFPLTVTSAQKNPTAFYLCASTTGGYTEAFFGQGTRLTVV.

The CDR3 region is CASSLWTSAVLEQYF. Here the CDR3 DNA reads TGTGCCAGCAGCCTCTGGACTAGCGCGGTGTTGGAGCAGTACTTC. The chain combines TRBV13 with TRBJ2-7; the match to TRBD2 covers 9 bases. CDR1 is PRHDT, CDR2 FYEKMQ, per germline (reference sequence). CDR3 size: 15 residues. The V and J ends lost 5 bases and 7 bases, in that order; junction bases with no gene match: 12.

The CDR3: CASSFRLADYNEQFF. CDR3 bases: TGTGCCAGCAGCTTTCGACTAGCGGACTACAATGAGCAGTTCTTC. The chain joins TRBV11-3 to TRBJ2-1; TRBD2 agrees at 9 bases. From germline, CDR1 is SGHNT and CDR2 YENEEA. The CDR3 contains 15 residues. The J segment lost 3 bases and the V segment lost 3 bases, leaving 3 bases of the junction unmatched. Full variable domain (rest looked up from reference TRBV11-3 and TRBJ2-1): EAGVVQSPRYKIIEKKQPVAFWCNPISGHNTLYWYLQNLGQGPELLIRYENEEAVDDSQLPKDRFSAERLKGVDSTLKIQPAELGDSAVYLCASSFRLADYNEQFFGPGTRLTVL.

This clone was seen a single time. This chain uses TRBV19 with TRBJ2-7, with 13 positions matching TRBD2. The CDR3 has 16 residues. The germline V gene has CDR1 LNHDA and CDR2 SQIVND (reference sequence). The V and J ends lost 8 bases and 3 bases, in that order; junction bases with no gene match: 10. CDR3 sequence reads: CASSGTSGINDYEQYF. The CDR3, as DNA: TGTGCCAGTTCCGGGACTAGCGGGATTAACGACTACGAGCAGTACTTC.

This chain uses TRBV13 with TRBJ1-2; 9 nucleotides line up with TRBD1. The CDR3 consists of 16 residues. Unmatched junction bases numbered 7, after V lost 5 bases and J lost 0 bases. Germline CDR1 is PRHDT and CDR2 is FYEKMQ (reference sequence). The CDR3 loop reads CASSATGGTANYGYTF. The DNA of the CDR3 is TGTGCCAGCAGCGCGACAGGGGGAACTGCTAACTATGGCTACACCTTC.

This clone has just one count. The J gene is TRBJ2-7, the V gene TRBV9, with a tentative D call TRBD2 (6 bases). Germline values: CDR1 SGDLS, CDR2 YYNGEE. V was cut by 0 bases and J by 3 bases, with 13 bases left in between. The CDR3 is 15 amino acids. This CDR3 is CASSVASSGDYEQYF. The CDR3 DNA is TGTGCCAGCAGCGTAGCTTCCTCGGGAGACTACGAGCAGTACTTC. The whole variable domain, remainder taken from reference TRBV9 and TRBJ2-7, is DSGVTQTPKHLITATGQRVTLRCSPRSGDLSVYWYQQSLDQGLQFLIQYYNGEERAKGNILERFSAQQFPDLHSELNLSSLELGDSALYFCASSVASSGDYEQYFGPGTRLTVT.

The chain joins TRBV13 to TRBJ1-6; 7 bases are shared with TRBD1. This CDR3 has 15 amino acids. The ends lost 4 bases at V and 4 bases at J; junction bases unmatched: 4. CDR1 is PRHDT and CDR2 is FYEKMQ in the germline V gene (reference sequence). CDR3 amino acids: CASSSRDSYNSPLHF. The DNA of the CDR3 is TGTGCCAGCAGCTCCCGGGACAGTTATAATTCACCCCTCCACTTT. Drawing the rest from reference TRBV13 and TRBJ1-6, the complete variable domain is AAGVIQSPRHLIKEKRETATLKCYPIPRHDTVYWYQQGPGQDPQFLISFYEKMQSDKGSIPDRFSAQQFSDYHSELNMSSLELGDSALYFCASSSRDSYNSPLHFGNGTRLTVT.

The V call is TRBV30, the J call TRBJ2-1; weak D call: TRBD1 (5 bases). The germline CDR1 and CDR2 sequences are GTSNPN and SVGIG (reference sequence). The V end was cut by 4 bases, the J end by 6 bases, with 13 bases between. CDR3 length: 13 amino acids. In nucleotides, the CDR3 is TGTGCCTGGACAGGGCTAGTAGGCAATGAGCAGTTCTTC. Translation gives CAWTGLVGNEQFF.

This clone has more than one count but fewer than ten. J is TRBJ2-1 and V is TRBV28; no firm D call. The V end was cut by 7 bases, the J end by 4 bases, with 5 bases between. The CDR3 sequence is 11 residues long. Germline V lookup: CDR1 MDHEN, CDR2 SYDVKM. CDR3 amino acids: CASTQYNEQFF. CDR3 in DNA: TGTGCCAGCACACAATACAATGAGCAGTTCTTC. Complete variable domain (other parts from reference TRBV28 and TRBJ2-1): DVKVTQSSRYLVKRTGEKVFLECVQDMDHENMFWYRQDPGLGLRLIYFSYDVKMKEKGDIPEGYSVSREKKERFSLILESASTNQTSMYLCASTQYNEQFFGPGTRLTVL.

V and J are TRBV4-1 and TRBJ2-7, with D maybe TRBD2 (6 bases). This CDR3 has 18 amino acids. The ends were cut back, 2 bases at V and 1 base at J, with 21 bases in the middle. Germline V gives CDR1 MGHRA, CDR2 YSYEKL. DNA of the CDR3: TGCGCCAGCAGCCAATACGAAGGAAGGGTAGCGGCTTCCTACGAGCAGTACTTC. Translated: CASSQYEGRVAASYEQYF.

The chain joins TRBV15 to TRBJ2-7, with TRBD1 as a possible D gene (6 bases). CDR1 is LNHNV, CDR2 YYDKDF, per germline (reference sequence). This CDR3 comprises 13 residues. V was pared by 3 bases and J by 1 base, with 7 bases between. The CDR3, as DNA: TGTGCCACCAGCAGTGACAGGTCCTACGAGCAGTACTTC. This sequence encodes CATSSDRSYEQYF.

This sequence joins TRBV27 and TRBJ2-7; D ambiguous. V was pared by 3 bases and J by 2 bases, with 2 bases between. The CDR3 spans 11 residues. The germline V gene encodes CDR1 MNHEY and CDR2 SMNVEV (reference sequence). The CDR3 DNA reads TGTGCCAGCAGTTTTACCTACGAGCAGTACTTC. It is translated as CASSFTYEQYF.

Only one count was recorded for this clone. V gene TRBV30 combines with J gene TRBJ2-2; no firm D call. CDR3 size: 13 residues. Germline assignment: CDR1 GTSNPN and CDR2 SVGIG (reference sequence). V was trimmed by 0 bases and J by 6 bases, leaving 8 bases between them. In DNA, the CDR3 is TGTGCCTGGAGTGTATCCGTCTCCGGGGAGCTGTTTTTT. This sequence encodes CAWSVSVSGELFF.

V is TRBV4-3 and J is TRBJ2-6, with 7 bases matching TRBD2. The CDR3 length is 16 residues. With V trimmed by 0 bases and J by 2 bases, 1 base remained unmatched. Germline V gene sequence: CDR1 LGHNA, CDR2 YSLEER. The CDR3 is CASSQDGGAGANVLTF. CDR3 DNA sequence: TGCGCCAGCAGCCAAGATGGGGGGGCTGGGGCCAACGTCCTGACTTTC.

The rearrangement uses TRBV6-4 and TRBJ2-2; a possible D gene is TRBD2 (6 bases). V lost 0 bases, J lost 1 base, and 6 bases lay in between. CDR1 and CDR2 from the germline V gene are MRHNA and SNTAGT. This CDR3 contains 15 residues. CDR3 nucleotide sequence: TGTGCCAGCAGTGACTCTAGCGGGAACACCGGGGAGCTGTTTTTT. It translates to CASSDSSGNTGELFF.

The chain combines TRBV23-1 with TRBJ2-5; a weak D match, TRBD2 (5 bases). Being an ORF, TRBV23-1 has a function that is uncertain. The CDR3 is 14 amino acids. V was trimmed by 2 bases and J by 4 bases, leaving 11 bases between them. The CDR3 here is CASSQSHRGETQYF. The CDR3 DNA reads as TGCGCCAGCAGTCAAAGTCACCGGGGAGAGACCCAGTACTTC.

This clone was seen a few times. This chain links TRBV6-4 with TRBJ2-1; 7 bases are shared with TRBD1. Per the germline V gene, CDR1 is MRHNA and CDR2 is SNTAGT. V dropped 6 bases and J dropped 2; count of bases not matched to a gene: 7. CDR3 length equals 15 residues. The CDR3 loop is CASRVTGEAYNEQFF. CDR3 nucleotide sequence: TGTGCCAGCAGAGTTACAGGGGAAGCCTACAATGAGCAGTTCTTC.

The V gene is TRBV27, the J gene TRBJ2-7; 7 bases fit TRBD2. The CDR3 is made up of 15 amino acids. Germline V lookup: CDR1 MNHEY, CDR2 SMNVEV (reference sequence). Trimming cost V 3 bases and J 5 bases; bases outside gene matches: 10. CDR3 loop: CASSLVGGSVDEQYF. The CDR3 DNA reads as TGTGCCAGCAGTTTGGTTGGCGGGAGTGTTGACGAGCAGTACTTC.

The chain joins TRBV7-2 to TRBJ2-7; the match to TRBD2 covers 7 bases. Unmatched junction bases numbered 11, after V lost 2 bases and J lost 1 base. The germline V gene encodes CDR1 SGHTA and CDR2 FQGNSA. This CDR3 has 17 residues. The CDR3 nucleotides read TGTGCCAGCAGCTTATTTGGGGGAGCGGGATCTTCCTACGAGCAGTACTTC. It is translated as CASSLFGGAGSSYEQYF. Supplemented by reference TRBV7-2 and TRBJ2-7, the full variable domain reads GAGVSQSPSNKVTEKGKDVELRCDPISGHTALYWYRQSLGQGLEFLIYFQGNSAPDKSGLPSDRFSAERTGGSVSTLTIQRTQQEDSAVYLCASSLFGGAGSSYEQYFGPGTRLTVT.

The chain employs TRBV2 and TRBJ2-7; TRBD2 matches 7 bases. V lost 1 base, J lost 2 bases, and 5 bases stayed unmatched. The CDR3 covers 15 residues. Looked up from germline, CDR1 is SNHLY and CDR2 is FYNNEI. The CDR3 loop reads CASSEDASGTYEQYF. CDR3 nucleotides: TGTGCCAGCAGTGAAGACGCTAGCGGAACCTACGAGCAGTACTTC.

This clone came up a few times. The chain employs TRBV19 and TRBJ1-1, with D perhaps matching TRBD1 (6 bases). The CDR3 is 15 residues long. Germline CDR1 reads LNHDA; CDR2 reads SQIVND (reference sequence). Trimming took off 3 bases at V and 0 bases at J, with 11 bases between the two ends. CDR3 in amino acids: CASSMGRGMNTEAFF. CDR3 coding DNA: TGTGCCAGTAGTATGGGGAGGGGGATGAACACTGAAGCTTTCTTT.

The chain has TRBV27 and TRBJ2-7; D possibly corresponds to TRBD2 (6 bases). This CDR3 is built from 13 residues. Looked up from germline, CDR1 is MNHEY and CDR2 is SMNVEV (reference sequence). V was clipped by 5 bases and J by 7 bases, with 15 bases between them. The CDR3 nucleotides read TGTGCCAGCAGTCCGGGACTGGGGGGTGAGCAGTACTTC. This gives the protein CASSPGLGGEQYF.

The rearrangement joins TRBV4-3 to TRBJ2-7, with 7 bases lining up with TRBD2. Germline V lookup: CDR1 LGHNA, CDR2 YSLEER. This CDR3 region has 15 residues. V lost 5 bases and J lost 2; bases outside the gene matches: 9. CDR3 loop: CASSSYWGGTYEQYF. The CDR3 region has the DNA TGCGCCAGCAGCTCGTATTGGGGGGGGACCTACGAGCAGTACTTC.